A single sample is the source of the 29 T cell receptor beta chains below, sequenced in a study of naive and memory T cell subsets. Both TRBC1 and TRBC2 were covered by a beta constant-region primer of two equimolar oligonucleotides. The ligated cDNA underwent four PCR rounds using SP2 and nested alpha and beta constant-region primers. TCRdb reanalysed the UMI-ligation and nested PCR reads using MiXCR and keeps one entry per CDR3 protein. This sample has 85,000 or so distinct CDR3 sequences; roughly 9.2% occur once, and the top ten carry 1.2%. Sequencing was performed on naive CD8+ T cells from blood. The receptors originated from a human donor in good health.

This clonotype occurred many times. The chain recombines TRBV7-8 with TRBJ2-1; 11 nucleotides align to TRBD2. With 4 bases clipped from V and 8 bases from J, the junction kept 16 bases outside the gene matches. The CDR3 loop spans 18 amino acids. CDR1 is SGHVS and CDR2 is FQNEAQ in the germline V gene. Written as DNA, the CDR3 is TGTGCCAGCAGCTCCGGAGTAGAGGCTAGCGGGAGGACCGATGAGCAGTTCTTC. This gives the protein CASSSGVEASGRTDEQFF.

V gene TRBV15 combines with J gene TRBJ2-3; D not certain. V lost 5 bases, J lost 4 bases, and 13 bases lay in between. The CDR3 runs 14 residues. From germline, CDR1 is LNHNV and CDR2 YYDKDF (reference sequence). CDR3 DNA sequence: TGTGCCACCAGCGACCGGCTAGATCCAGATACGCAGTATTTT. It encodes CATSDRLDPDTQYF.

This clonotype occurred a few times. V and J are TRBV7-3 and TRBJ2-6; D gene uncertain. The CDR3 loop spans 17 amino acids. The germline V and J ends were trimmed by 0 bases and 0 bases, with 9 bases remaining between them. Per germline, CDR1 SGHTA and CDR2 FQGTGA. In nucleotides, the CDR3 is TGTGCCAGCAGCTTAACGACCTTTAGCTCTGGGGCCAACGTCCTGACTTTC. Protein sequence: CASSLTTFSSGANVLTF.

The J gene is TRBJ2-3, the V gene TRBV29-1; 8 positions match TRBD1. The CDR3 covers 15 residues. Germline CDR1 and CDR2: SQVTM and ANQGSEA. The ends lost 3 bases at V and 4 bases at J; junction bases unmatched: 9. CDR3 DNA sequence: TGCAGCGTTGAGGGCAGGGGGCAGATGGCAGATACGCAGTATTTT. Its translation: CSVEGRGQMADTQYF.

This clonotype was detected many times. The chain is built from TRBV6-5 and TRBJ1-2, with D possibly TRBD1 on 6 matching bases. CDR1 and CDR2 (germline): MNHEY, SVGAGI. V lost 6 bases, J lost 8 bases, and 25 bases lay in between. There are 16 residues in the CDR3. The DNA of the CDR3 is TGTGCCAGCAGCCCAGGACAGAGGAAGCGAAACGAGGGCTACACCTTC. Residues: CASSPGQRKRNEGYTF.

This clonotype has a handful of counts. CDR3 sequence (DNA): TGCGCCAGCAGCCAACTAGCGGAAAAAAGCTCCTACGAGCAGTACTTC. This encodes CASSQLAEKSSYEQYF. The chain is built from TRBV4-1 and TRBJ2-7, with TRBD2 identical over 7 bases. The CDR3 consists of 16 residues. CDR1 is MGHRA, CDR2 YSYEKL, per germline. V shed 2 bases and J 0 bases; nucleotides not matched to a gene: 7.

In this sample, this clonotype turned up many times. J is TRBJ2-3 and V is TRBV29-1, with D possibly being TRBD1 (6 bases). The germline CDR1 and CDR2 sequences are SQVTM and ANQGSEA. V shed 0 bases and J shed 2 bases, with 15 bases lying between them. This CDR3 is 16 amino acids long. Here the CDR3 reads CSVEDLGTPNTDTQYF. The CDR3 nucleotides are TGCAGCGTTGAAGATCTTGGGACACCTAACACAGATACGCAGTATTTT.

The V and J genes are TRBV27 and TRBJ2-5; D is undetermined. From germline, CDR1 is MNHEY and CDR2 SMNVEV (reference sequence). V was clipped by 4 bases and J by 5 bases, with 17 bases between them. CDR3 length: 15 amino acids. CDR3 in DNA: TGTGCCAGCAGTTCGACGCACCTTGGTTGGGAGACCCAGTACTTC. It yields the protein CASSSTHLGWETQYF.

This clonotype appeared many times. V and J are TRBV6-5 and TRBJ1-2; the match to TRBD1 covers 11 bases. Germline loops: CDR1 MNHEY, CDR2 SVGAGI. The CDR3 is 14 amino acids. Trimming cost V 6 bases and J 4 bases; bases outside gene matches: 4. CDR3 sequence: CASSYGTGGYGYTF. CDR3 sequence (DNA): TGTGCCAGCAGCTATGGGACAGGGGGCTATGGCTACACCTTC.

The rearrangement uses TRBV2 and TRBJ2-3; 7 nucleotides line up with TRBD2. In germline, CDR1 is SNHLY, CDR2 FYNNEI. CDR3 length equals 15 residues. V lost 1 base, J lost 8 bases, and 9 bases stayed unmatched. CDR3 nucleotide sequence: TGTGCCAGCAGTGAAGTGAGCGGGACTCACCGTACGCAGTATTTT. Its protein is CASSEVSGTHRTQYF.

This clonotype was seen a handful of times. CDR3: CASSHLGQPNYGYTF. In DNA, the CDR3 is TGTGCCAGCAGCCACCTCGGACAGCCAAACTATGGCTACACCTTC. J is TRBJ1-2 and V is TRBV3-1; maybe TRBD1 (6 bases). Trimming removed 3 bases from V and 2 bases from J, with 13 bases in between. CDR1 LGHDT and CDR2 YNNKEL come from the germline V gene (reference sequence). The CDR3 extends over 15 amino acids.

This chain joins TRBV2 and TRBJ1-2; possible D gene TRBD1, 6 bases. Trimming removed 6 bases from V and 2 bases from J, with 10 bases in between. Germline CDR1 is SNHLY and CDR2 is FYNNEI. This CDR3 comprises 13 residues. The CDR3 DNA reads as TGTGCCAGCAGGGAGGACAGAAACTATGGCTACACCTTC. Translating it yields CASREDRNYGYTF. Complete variable domain (other parts from reference TRBV2 and TRBJ1-2): EPEVTQTPSHQVTQMGQEVILRCVPISNHLYFYWYRQILGQKVEFLVSFYNNEISEKSEIFDDQFSVERPDGSNFTLKIRSTKLEDSAMYFCASREDRNYGYTFGSGTRLTVV.

This clonotype was picked up many times. J is TRBJ2-5 and V is TRBV2; the D is unclear. V was trimmed by 7 bases and J by 5 bases, leaving 14 bases between them. The germline V gene encodes CDR1 SNHLY and CDR2 FYNNEI. This CDR3 is built from 13 residues. CDR3 nucleotide sequence: TGTGCCAGCAATAAGGATCCCTTCGAGACCCAGTACTTC. Encoded protein: CASNKDPFETQYF.

The gene calls are TRBV12-3 or TRBV12-4 and TRBJ2-3, with a tentative D call TRBD2 (5 bases). V lost 1 base, J lost 2 bases, and 10 bases lay in between. CDR3 size: 15 residues. The CDR3 spells CASSLVDSPTDTQYF. As DNA, the CDR3 is TGTGCCAGCAGTTTAGTGGACTCCCCCACAGATACGCAGTATTTT.

This chain links TRBV9 with TRBJ2-1, with 9 bases that match TRBD1. The CDR3 consists of 16 residues. Germline V gene sequence: CDR1 SGDLS, CDR2 YYNGEE. The J segment lost 6 bases and the V segment lost 1 base, leaving 8 bases of the junction unmatched. The CDR3 region is CASSVPRDRASNEQFF. Written as DNA, the CDR3 is TGTGCCAGCAGCGTACCCCGGGACAGGGCATCCAATGAGCAGTTCTTC.

In its sample, this clonotype was seen a few times. The V call is TRBV25-1, the J call TRBJ1-1; 10 bases align to TRBD1. The germline V gene encodes CDR1 MGHDK and CDR2 SYGVNS. Germline trimming cut 3 bases from V and 5 bases from J; bases unmatched to any gene: 6. CDR3 size: 15 residues. CDR3: CASSDPRTGGTEAFF. CDR3 in DNA: TGTGCCAGCAGTGACCCCCGGACAGGGGGTACTGAAGCTTTCTTT.

This clonotype was detected a few times. The rearrangement uses TRBV6-5 and TRBJ2-1; TRBD2 matches 11 bases. CDR1 and CDR2 from the germline V gene are MNHEY and SVGAGI. This CDR3 is 15 amino acids long. With V trimmed by 5 bases and J by 5 bases, 5 bases remained unmatched. CDR3 amino acids: CASSITSGGHNEQFF. DNA of the CDR3: TGTGCCAGCAGTATCACTAGCGGGGGCCACAATGAGCAGTTCTTC.

The V call is TRBV7-2, the J call TRBJ2-4; D ambiguous. Germline loops: CDR1 SGHTA, CDR2 FQGNSA. The CDR3 loop spans 15 amino acids. The V and J ends lost 1 base and 4 bases respectively, with 11 bases between them. The CDR3 DNA sequence: TGTGCCAGCAGCTTAGGGGCCCCTTATAAAAACATTCAGTACTTC. Its translation is CASSLGAPYKNIQYF.

The rearrangement joins TRBV7-6 to TRBJ2-3; D gene unclear. Per the germline V gene, CDR1 is SGHVS and CDR2 is FNYEAQ. CDR3 length equals 15 residues. Trimming left V 5 bases short and J 0 bases short, with 12 bases between. CDR3: CASSLYLQSTDTQYF. The CDR3 DNA reads as TGTGCCAGCAGCCTTTACTTGCAAAGCACAGATACGCAGTATTTT.

There are a few counts of this clonotype. The CDR3 coding sequence is TGTGCCAGCAGCTTCGGGCCCACAGATACGCAGTATTTT. Its protein product is CASSFGPTDTQYF. The chain has TRBV7-9 and TRBJ2-3; D is unresolved. Germline-derived CDR1 and CDR2 are SEHNR and FQNEAQ (reference sequence). The CDR3 is 13 amino acids. V was shortened by 3 bases and J by 2 bases, with 6 bases between the two germline ends.

The sample holds many counts of this clonotype. The rearrangement joins TRBV29-1 to TRBJ2-1, with 7 bases matching TRBD1. Losses at the gene ends were 5 bases for V and 0 bases for J; bases not matched to a gene: 13. The CDR3 runs 17 residues. Per germline, CDR1 SQVTM and CDR2 ANQGSEA. CDR3 DNA sequence: TGCAGCGTTCCAGGACAGGCCCATTCGTCCTCCTACAATGAGCAGTTCTTC. It is translated as CSVPGQAHSSSYNEQFF.

This clonotype appeared a few times. The CDR3 coding sequence is TGTGCCAGCAGCTTAGCACTGCGGGAGGGCCGTACGGACGAGCAGTACTTC. Its translation is CASSLALREGRTDEQYF. The V gene is TRBV7-9, the J gene TRBJ2-7, with 9 bases fitting TRBD2. The CDR3 runs to 17 residues. The germline CDR1 and CDR2 sequences are SEHNR and FQNEAQ (reference sequence). The V and J ends lost 0 bases and 5 bases, in that order; junction bases with no gene match: 11. Variable domain in full (rest from reference TRBV7-9 and TRBJ2-7): DTGVSQNPRHKITKRGQNVTFRCDPISEHNRLYWYRQTLGQGPEFLTYFQNEAQLEKSRLLSDRFSAERPKGSFSTLEIQRTEQGDSAMYLCASSLALREGRTDEQYFGPGTRLTVT.

This clonotype was detected a few times. The chain links TRBV10-3 to TRBJ1-3, with a possible D match to TRBD1 (6 bases). Deletions cut 10 bases from V and 0 bases from J, with 16 bases between. This CDR3 region has 15 residues. CDR1 and CDR2 (germline): ENHRY, SYGVKD. CDR3 in DNA: TGTGCCACAGACGAGGGGGTATCCTCTGGAAACACCATATATTTT. It codes for CATDEGVSSGNTIYF.

This clonotype was counted at least ten times. The V gene is TRBV12-3 or TRBV12-4, the J gene TRBJ2-5; the D is unclear. V was pared by 6 bases and J by 4 bases, with 9 bases between. The CDR3 spans 12 residues. CDR3 amino acids: CASSPDLETQYF. CDR3 nucleotide sequence: TGTGCCAGCAGCCCCGACCTAGAGACCCAGTACTTC.

This clonotype occurred many times. The chain has TRBV4-3 and TRBJ1-5; 8 bases match TRBD1. In germline, CDR1 is LGHNA, CDR2 YSLEER. V was pared by 4 bases and J by 6 bases, with 8 bases of the junction left unmatched. CDR3 length: 15 amino acids. The CDR3 reads CASSPKAGGSQPQHF. CDR3 in DNA: TGCGCCAGCAGCCCAAAAGCAGGGGGCTCTCAGCCCCAGCATTTT.

This clonotype has ten or more counts. The chain employs TRBV5-1 and TRBJ1-2; 8 bases match TRBD1. The CDR3 is 16 residues long. Unmatched junction bases numbered 4, after V lost 0 bases and J lost 0 bases. Germline CDR1 is SGHRS and CDR2 is YFSETQ. The CDR3 nucleotides are TGCGCCAGCAGCTTGGTACCGGACAGGGCTAACTATGGCTACACCTTC. Its translation: CASSLVPDRANYGYTF.

This clonotype was picked up many times. The genes are TRBV4-2 and TRBJ2-1; weak D call: TRBD2 (5 bases). This CDR3 has 15 residues. The V gene lost 0 bases and the J gene lost 5 bases, with 11 bases spanning the gap. Germline V gene sequence: CDR1 LGHNA, CDR2 YNFKEQ. This CDR3 is CASSQDEGVNNEQFF. CDR3 sequence (DNA): TGTGCCAGCAGCCAAGACGAGGGAGTGAACAATGAGCAGTTCTTC.

This sequence joins TRBV24-1 and TRBJ2-7; no clear D. The CDR3 consists of 12 residues. The ends were cut back, 4 bases at V and 7 bases at J, with 10 bases in the middle. The V gene's germline CDR1 is KGHDR and CDR2 SFDVKD. The CDR3 DNA reads as TGTGCCACCAGTGAACTTTCGATTGAGCAGTACTTC. Translated, it gives CATSELSIEQYF.

A few counts support this clonotype. The genes are TRBV27 and TRBJ2-1; 7 nucleotides agree with TRBD2. CDR3 size: 16 residues. Germline CDR1 is MNHEY and CDR2 is SMNVEV (reference sequence). The V and J ends lost 0 bases and 4 bases, in that order; junction bases with no gene match: 6. The CDR3 coding sequence is TGTGCCAGCAGTTTATCGGCGGGAGTAAGGTACAATGAGCAGTTCTTC. The encoded protein is CASSLSAGVRYNEQFF.